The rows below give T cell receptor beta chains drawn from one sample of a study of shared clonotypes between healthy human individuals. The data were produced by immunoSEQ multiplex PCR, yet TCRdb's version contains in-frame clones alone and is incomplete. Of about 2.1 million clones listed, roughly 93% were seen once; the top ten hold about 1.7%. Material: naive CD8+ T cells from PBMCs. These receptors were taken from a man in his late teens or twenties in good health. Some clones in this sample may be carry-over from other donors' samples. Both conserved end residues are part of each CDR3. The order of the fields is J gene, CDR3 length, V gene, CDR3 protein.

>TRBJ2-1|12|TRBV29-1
CSVVTGFSEEFF
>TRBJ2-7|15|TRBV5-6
CASSPGQGTSYEQYF
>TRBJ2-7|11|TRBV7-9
CASVGGYEQYF
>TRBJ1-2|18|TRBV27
CASRGKTSPTTYNYGYTF
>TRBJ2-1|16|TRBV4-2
CASSLLLAGGRNEQFF
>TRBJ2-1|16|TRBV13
CASSSSTGGAFNEQFF
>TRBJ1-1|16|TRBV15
CATSRGTEGANTEAFF
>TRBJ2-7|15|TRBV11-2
CASSWGLGLTYEQYF
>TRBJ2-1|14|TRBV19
CASSMTNRWDEQFF
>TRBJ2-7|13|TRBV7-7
CASSLALGYEQYF
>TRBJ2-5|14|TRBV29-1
CSVETRRGQETQYF
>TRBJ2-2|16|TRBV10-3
CAISDVMLGATGELFF
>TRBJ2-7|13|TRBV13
CASSLGPSNEQYF
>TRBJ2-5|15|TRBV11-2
CASSSTGGSQETQYF
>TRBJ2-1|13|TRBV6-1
CASRGLAGNEQFF
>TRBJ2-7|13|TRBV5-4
CASSGGAAYEQYF
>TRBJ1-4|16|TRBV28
CARTLATGTTNEKLFF
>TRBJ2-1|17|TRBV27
CASSLSSGLALWDEQFF
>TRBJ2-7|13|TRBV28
CASSLTRAYEQYF
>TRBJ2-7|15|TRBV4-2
CASSQNLDSTYEQYF
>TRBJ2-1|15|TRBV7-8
CASSHLRQGWNEQFF
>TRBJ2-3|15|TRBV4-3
CASSQGTYFTDTQYF
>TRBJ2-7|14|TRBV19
CASSIAGGSYEQYF
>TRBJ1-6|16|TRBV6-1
CASSEGPSSYNSPLHF
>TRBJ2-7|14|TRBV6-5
CASSFYRQPYEQYF
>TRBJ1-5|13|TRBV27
CASSLKGIQPQHF
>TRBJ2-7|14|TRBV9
CASSAGTFNYEQYF
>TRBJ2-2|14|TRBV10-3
CAISESGNTGELFF
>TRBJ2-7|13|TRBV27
CASSIQENYEQYF
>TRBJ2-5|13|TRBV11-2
CASSLFGEETQYF
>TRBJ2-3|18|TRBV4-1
CASSQTSFRQIYTDTQYF
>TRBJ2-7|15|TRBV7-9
CASSLLPSATYEQYF
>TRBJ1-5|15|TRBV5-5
CASSLALGSWQPQHF
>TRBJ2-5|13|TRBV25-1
CASGQGSQETQYF
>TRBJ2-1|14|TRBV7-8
CASSSGQGAAEQFF
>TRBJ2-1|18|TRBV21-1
CASSKERRLTRSYNEQFF
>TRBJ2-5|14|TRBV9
CASSDRDSQETQYF
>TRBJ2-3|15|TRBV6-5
CATLGGGASTDTQYF
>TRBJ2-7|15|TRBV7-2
CASSQGVAGVYEQYF
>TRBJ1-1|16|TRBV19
CASSHRGQGTNTEAFF
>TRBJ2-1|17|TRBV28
CASGRRVGALGYNEQFF
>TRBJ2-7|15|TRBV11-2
CASSLSGRGPYEQYF
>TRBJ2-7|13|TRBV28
CASSPRGQDFILF
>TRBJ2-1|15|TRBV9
CASTVGTSGTPVRFF
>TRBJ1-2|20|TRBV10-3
CAISESAGRESKGIYYGYTF
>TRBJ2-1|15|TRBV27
CASSLLWGTDNEQFF
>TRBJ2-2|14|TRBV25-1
CASLAGGPTGELFF
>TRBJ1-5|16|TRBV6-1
CASSEAGGQSNQPQHF
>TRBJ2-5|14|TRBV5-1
CASRSERERETQYF
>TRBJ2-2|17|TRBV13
CASSFFHRGGNTGELFF
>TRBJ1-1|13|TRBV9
CASSEDGRSEAFF
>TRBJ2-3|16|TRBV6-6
CASSYSVSRDERTQYF
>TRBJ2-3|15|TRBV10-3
CAIRDSGRFTDTQYF
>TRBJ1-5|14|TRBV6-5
CASSYRVGNQPQHF
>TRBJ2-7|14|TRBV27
CASSPWTGRYEQYF